Following are 10 T cell receptor beta chains from one sample sequenced in a study of Graves' ophthalmopathy and Graves' hyperthyroidism (dated by TCRdb to 2016 to 2019). TCRdb records Illumina HiSeq 2000 as the sequencer. TCR beta CDR3 regions were amplified from RNA transcripts for repertoire sequencing. The first round was an RT-PCR using HTBI primers with the Qiagen OneStep RT-PCR kit, and this first round was followed by a second-round multiplex PCR, then size selection and purification. The public reads were reprocessed in TCRdb via fastp at Q25 and MiXCR, keeping in-frame beta chains. Rows matching on CDR3 protein sequence are summarized as one entry with the most common DNA and genes. The sample yields some 1.1 million distinct CDR3 sequences; less than 45% were counted once. The leading ten clones occupy 11% of the sample. Sequences were obtained from peripheral blood or thyroid tissue (not recorded which). The receptors come from an adult man with Graves' hyperthyroidism.

Concerning this clonotype: A read error may be the cause here, since a much bigger clone is one base away. V is TRBV5-1 and J is TRBJ2-2; 7 bases agree with TRBD2. The V gene's germline CDR1 is SGHRS and CDR2 YFSETQ. CDR3 length: 15 amino acids. The CDR3 sequence: CASGELARNTGELLF. CDR3 in DNA: TGCGCCAGCGGCGAACTAGCGAGGAACACCGGGGAGCTGTTGTTT.

This clonotype was counted a few times. The V gene is TRBV7-9, the J gene TRBJ2-7; 7 bases align to TRBD1. Germline CDR1 reads SEHNR; CDR2 reads FQNEAQ (reference sequence). The CDR3 runs to 16 residues. Trimming removed 5 bases from V and 6 bases from J; junction bases left unmatched: 16. The CDR3 reads CASSPWGQGVLGEQYF. DNA for the CDR3: TGTGCCAGCAGCCCCTGGGGGCAGGGGGTACTCGGCGAGCAGTACTTC. Full variable domain (missing parts from reference TRBV7-9 and TRBJ2-7): DTGVSQNPRHKITKRGQNVTFRCDPISEHNRLYWYRQTLGQGPEFLTYFQNEAQLEKSRLLSDRFSAERPKGSFSTLEIQRTEQGDSAMYLCASSPWGQGVLGEQYFGPGTRLTVT.

V gene TRBV5-1 combines with J gene TRBJ1-6, with D tentatively TRBD1 (6 bases). Trimming cost V 3 bases and J 14 bases, with 12 bases left between them. This CDR3 spans 12 amino acids. Germline V gives CDR1 SGHRS, CDR2 YFSETQ. The CDR3 protein is CASSYQQGALHF. In nucleotides, the CDR3 is TGCGCCAGCAGCTACCAACAGGGAGCCCTCCACTTT.

About this clonotype itself: A junction boundary mismatches the germline segment, possibly from a read error. The chain carries TRBV2 and TRBJ1-5; no firm D call. This CDR3 is 14 amino acids long. Germline V CDR1 and CDR2: SNHLY, FYNNEI. The DNA for the CDR3 is TGTGCCGGCAGTGAAGGCAGCATACCCCAGCCCCAGCATTTT. This sequence encodes CAGSEGSIPQPQHF.

In this sample, this clonotype turned up a few times. This chain uses TRBV4-1 with TRBJ1-1, with unresolved D. Germline CDR1 is MGHRA and CDR2 is YSYEKL. V lost 0 bases and J lost 0, with 8 bases in between. The CDR3 loop spans 15 amino acids. CDR3 in amino acids: CASSQEQLMNTEAFF. The CDR3 nucleotides are TGCGCCAGCAGCCAAGAGCAGCTTATGAACACTGAAGCTTTCTTT.

In regard to this clonotype: Given a far larger clone just one base away, this is likely a sequencing read error. The chain employs TRBV6-2 or TRBV6-3 and TRBJ2-7; 12 positions agree with TRBD1. Germline CDR1 reads MNHEY; CDR2 reads SVGEGT. The CDR3 length is 14 residues. The CDR3 DNA follows: TGTGCCAGCAGCCCCGGGACAGGGGGCTACGATCAGTACTTC. The encoded protein is CASSPGTGGYDQYF.

Here the CDR3 reads CASSLEGSVRSYTF. CDR3 sequence (DNA): TGTGCCAGCAGTTTAGAAGGGTCAGTCAGAAGCTACACCTTC. This chain uses TRBV12-3 or TRBV12-4 with TRBJ1-2; D gene uncertain. CDR3 length: 14 residues. Between the trimmed V and J ends, which lost 1 base and 9 bases, there was a span of 15 bases.

As regards this clonotype: Sequence at one end of the junction differs from germline and may be a read error. The rearrangement uses TRBV7-2 and TRBJ1-3; D is perhaps TRBD1 (5 bases). This CDR3 is built from 16 residues. Per the germline V gene, CDR1 is SGHTA and CDR2 is FQGNSA. The CDR3 sequence is CASSQDPSGSGNTIYF. CDR3 in DNA: TGCGCCAGCAGCCAAGATCCTTCAGGGAGCGGAAACACCATATATTTT.

CDR3 region: CASWGQGFGNQPQHF. The CDR3 DNA reads as TGTGCCAGCTGGGGACAGGGTTTTGGCAATCAGCCCCAGCATTTT. This chain connects TRBV2 to TRBJ1-5; 9 positions match TRBD1. The CDR3 runs to 15 residues. Per germline, CDR1 SNHLY and CDR2 FYNNEI. Germline trimming cut 8 bases from V and 2 bases from J; bases unmatched to any gene: 7.

With respect to this clonotype: An end of the junction does not agree with germline; a read error may underlie this. V and J are TRBV7-3 and TRBJ2-5; 7 bases line up with TRBD1. Per the germline V gene, CDR1 is SGHTA and CDR2 is FQGTGA. This CDR3 spans 15 amino acids. For the CDR3, the DNA is TGCGCCAGCAGCCAAGCCACAGGGGCTGGGGAGACCCAGTACTTC. It specifies CASSQATGAGETQYF. The complete variable domain, with remaining parts taken from reference TRBV7-3 and TRBJ2-5, reads GAGVSQTPSNKVTEKGKYVELRCDPISGHTALYWYRQSLGQGPEFLIYFQGTGAADDSGLPNDRFFAVRPEGSVSTLKIQRTERGDSAVYLCASSQATGAGETQYFGPGTRLLVL.